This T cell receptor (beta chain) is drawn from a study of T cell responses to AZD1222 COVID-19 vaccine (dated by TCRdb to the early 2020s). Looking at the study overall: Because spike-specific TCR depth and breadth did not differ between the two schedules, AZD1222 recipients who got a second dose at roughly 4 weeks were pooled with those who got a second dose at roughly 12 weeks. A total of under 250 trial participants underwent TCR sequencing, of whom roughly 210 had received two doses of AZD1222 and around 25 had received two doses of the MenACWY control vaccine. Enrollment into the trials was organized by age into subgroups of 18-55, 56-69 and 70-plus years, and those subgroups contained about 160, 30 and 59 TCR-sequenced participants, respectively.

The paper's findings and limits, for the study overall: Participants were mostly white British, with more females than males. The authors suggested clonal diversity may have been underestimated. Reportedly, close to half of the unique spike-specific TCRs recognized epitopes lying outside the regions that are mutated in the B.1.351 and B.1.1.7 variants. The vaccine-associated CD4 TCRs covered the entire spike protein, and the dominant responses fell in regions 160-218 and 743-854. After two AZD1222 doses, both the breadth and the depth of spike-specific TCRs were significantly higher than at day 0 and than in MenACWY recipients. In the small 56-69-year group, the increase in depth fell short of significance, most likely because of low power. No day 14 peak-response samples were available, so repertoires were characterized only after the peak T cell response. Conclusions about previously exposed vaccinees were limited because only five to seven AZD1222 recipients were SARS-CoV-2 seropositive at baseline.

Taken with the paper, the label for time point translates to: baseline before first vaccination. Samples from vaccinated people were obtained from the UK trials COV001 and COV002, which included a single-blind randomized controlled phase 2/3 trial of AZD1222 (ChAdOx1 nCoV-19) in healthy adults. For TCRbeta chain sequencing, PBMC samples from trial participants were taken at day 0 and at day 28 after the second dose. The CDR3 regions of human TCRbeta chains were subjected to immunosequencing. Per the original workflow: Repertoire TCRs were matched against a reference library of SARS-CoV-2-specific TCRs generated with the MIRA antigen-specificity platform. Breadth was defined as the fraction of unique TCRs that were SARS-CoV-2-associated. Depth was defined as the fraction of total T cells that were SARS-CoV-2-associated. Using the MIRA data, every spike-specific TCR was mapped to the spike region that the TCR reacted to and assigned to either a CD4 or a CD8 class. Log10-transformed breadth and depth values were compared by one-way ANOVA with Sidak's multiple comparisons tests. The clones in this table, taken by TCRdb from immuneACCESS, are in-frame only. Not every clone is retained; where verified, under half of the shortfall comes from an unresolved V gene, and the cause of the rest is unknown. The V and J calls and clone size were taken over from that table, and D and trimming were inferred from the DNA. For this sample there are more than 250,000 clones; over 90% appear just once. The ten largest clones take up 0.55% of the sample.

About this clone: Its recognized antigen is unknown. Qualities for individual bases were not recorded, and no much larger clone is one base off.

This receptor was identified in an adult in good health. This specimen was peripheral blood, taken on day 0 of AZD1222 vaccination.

The CDR3 has the sequence CASSPQGGPGELFF. The nucleotides are TGCGCCAGCAGCCCGCAAGGGGGTCCCGGGGAGCTGTTTTTT. This receptor chain uses TRBV5-1 and TRBJ2-2; a weak D assignment points to TRBD1 (6 bases agree). V loses 4 bases, J loses 6 bases, and the germline ends lie 13 bases apart. According to the germline V gene, CDR1 reads SGHRS and CDR2 reads YFSETQ. The CDR3 numbers 14 residues from cysteine through phenylalanine. The read is trimmed to its CDR3 DNA, 42 bases read in frame from base 1.